This T cell receptor beta chain was identified in a study of T-cell memory formation after mild COVID-19 (dated by TCRdb to the early 2020s). With regard to the full study: TCR sequence clusters from the two donors were largely donor specific. T-cell clones expanding and contracting after mild COVID-19 in a couple of donors were tracked by longitudinal TCRalpha and TCRbeta repertoire sequencing. The cohort was made up of two young adult volunteers, one female and one male, who were previously healthy. Broad study findings and their caveats: Contracting CD4+ clones were found mainly in CM and EM memory subsets, while CD8+ clones were enriched in EMRA. Some responding clones were found in pre-infection memory, which suggests that pre-existing cross-reactive memory T cells took part in the SARS-CoV-2 response. SARS-CoV-2 specificity of the second-wave clones peaking on day 37 was not confirmed. Clones contracting from day 15 to 85 had balanced CD4/CD8 phenotypes, while a second wave expanding from day 15 to 37 was biased towards CD4+. Only a couple of mild cases were covered in the study, and larger cohorts including severe cases with pre-infection samples were considered necessary.

The listed sequencing device is Illumina NovaSeq 6000. Using 5'RACE with constant-segment primers, TCRalpha and TCRbeta cDNA libraries were constructed, with sample barcodes and unique molecular identifiers added in the process. Trizol reagent was used to extract RNA from every sample. Libraries were amplified in two PCR steps, with a second sample barcode and Illumina TruSeq adapters added in the second step. Sequencing of libraries was performed on an Illumina NovaSeq with 2 x 150 bp paired-end reads. On the study's bioinformatics: Demultiplexing of reads and collapsing into UMI-guided consensus sequences were performed with migec v1.2.7. Using mixcr v2.1.11, the UMI consensuses were aligned to TRA and TRB V and J templates and assembled into clonotypes. A clonotype was counted as expanded or contracted only when both edgeR and NoisET called the clonotype significant, with the noise models trained on biological replicates. For edgeR calls, a false discovery rate-adjusted p below 0.01 and a log2 fold-change threshold of 1 were applied. As an exploratory analysis of dynamics, PCA with hierarchical clustering was applied to max-normalized trajectories of the 1000 most abundant clonotypes. The CD4 or CD8 phenotype of responding clones was assigned using the separately sequenced CD4+ and CD8+ repertoires. The raw public data were reprocessed by TCRdb itself: fastp quality trimming at Q25, MiXCR clonotype calling, in-frame beta chains only. Each record represents a unique CDR3 protein, reported with the most common genes and DNA among its rows. The V and J calls were determined by TCRdb, not by the authors. Across this sample there are roughly 580,000 distinct CDR3 sequences, with approximately 19% seen only once. 12% of the sample is held by the ten biggest clonotypes.

About this clonotype: Its antigen is unknown. Base qualities are not at hand, and no much larger clone is one base apart.

Ficoll-Paque density gradient centrifugation was used to isolate PBMCs. CDR1 SEHNR and CDR2 FQNEAQ were looked up in the germline V gene (reference sequence). Inclusive of the bounding cysteine and phenylalanine, the CDR3 is 10 residues long. Of all the DNA, just the CDR3 is kept, 30 bases in frame from base 1. V and J lose 6 bases and 13 bases, and a span of 10 bases separates them. Sequencing was performed on PBMCs or a T cell subset sorted from them (not recorded which). The rearrangement combines TRBV7-9 with TRBJ2-1; no D gene call is confident. This clonotype was obtained from an adult woman who had mild COVID-19 (a few samples of this study predate the infection). The sample titles of this study are shuffled in the database, so cell type and time point are left out; the donor was told from shared clones. The bases read TGTGCCAGCAGACATCGGACCCAGTTCTTC. This codes for CASRHRTQFF. The entire variable domain, with the stretches around the CDR3 drawn from the reference TRBV7-9 and TRBJ2-1 proteins, is DTGVSQNPRHKITKRGQNVTFRCDPISEHNRLYWYRQTLGQGPEFLTYFQNEAQLEKSRLLSDRFSAERPKGSFSTLEIQRTEQGDSAMYLCASRHRTQFFGPGTRLTVL.